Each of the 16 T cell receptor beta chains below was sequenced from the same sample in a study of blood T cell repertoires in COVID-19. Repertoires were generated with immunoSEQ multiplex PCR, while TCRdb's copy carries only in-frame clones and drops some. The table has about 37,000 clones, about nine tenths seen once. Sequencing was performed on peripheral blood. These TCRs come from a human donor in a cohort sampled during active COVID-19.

The CDR3 nucleotides are TGTGCCAGCAGTTTACAGGGGGCCGGGGAGCTGTTTTTT. It translates to CASSLQGAGELFF. V usage is TRBV27 and J usage is TRBJ2-2, with 7 positions matching TRBD1. V lost 2 bases to trimming and J lost 6 bases; unmatched junction nucleotides: 0. Germline loops: CDR1 MNHEY, CDR2 SMNVEV (reference sequence). This CDR3 comprises 13 residues.

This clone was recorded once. CDR3: CASSLVRDEQYF. CDR3 DNA: TGTGCCAGCAGCTTAGTTCGGGACGAGCAGTACTTC. The rearrangement links TRBV7-8 to TRBJ2-7; D unclear. Germline values: CDR1 SGHVS, CDR2 FQNEAQ. V was clipped by 1 base and J by 5 bases, with 6 bases between them. This CDR3 region has 12 residues.

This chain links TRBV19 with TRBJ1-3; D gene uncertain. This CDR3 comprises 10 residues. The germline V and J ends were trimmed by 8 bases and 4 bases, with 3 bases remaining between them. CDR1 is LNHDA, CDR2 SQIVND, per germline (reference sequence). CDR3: CASEGNTIYF. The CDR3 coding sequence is TGTGCCAGTGAGGGAAACACCATATATTTT.

CDR3 coding DNA: TGCAGCGTTCAGACAGGGCCCTACGAGCAGTACTTC. The encoded protein is CSVQTGPYEQYF. V is TRBV29-1 and J is TRBJ2-7; 7 nucleotides match TRBD1. The CDR3 runs 12 residues. Trimming cost V 5 bases and J 2 bases; bases outside gene matches: 3. The V gene's germline CDR1 is SQVTM and CDR2 ANQGSEA.

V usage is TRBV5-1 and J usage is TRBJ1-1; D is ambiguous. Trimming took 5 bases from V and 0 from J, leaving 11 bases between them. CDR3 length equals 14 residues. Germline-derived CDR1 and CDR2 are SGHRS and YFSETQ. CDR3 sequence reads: CASSPVVLNTEAFF. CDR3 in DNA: TGCGCCAGCAGTCCGGTAGTTTTGAACACTGAAGCTTTCTTT.

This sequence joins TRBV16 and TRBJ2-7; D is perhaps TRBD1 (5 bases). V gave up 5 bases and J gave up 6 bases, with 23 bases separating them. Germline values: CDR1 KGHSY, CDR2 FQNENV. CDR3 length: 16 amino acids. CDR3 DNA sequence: TGTGCCAGCAGCTATGGCCGGATACAGGCTGGGCTCGAGCAGTACTTC. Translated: CASSYGRIQAGLEQYF. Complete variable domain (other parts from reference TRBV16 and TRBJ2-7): GEEVAQTPKHLVRGEGQKAKLYCAPIKGHSYVFWYQQVLKNEFKFLISFQNENVFDETGMPKERFSAKCLPNSPCSLEIQATKLEDSAVYFCASSYGRIQAGLEQYFGPGTRLTVT.

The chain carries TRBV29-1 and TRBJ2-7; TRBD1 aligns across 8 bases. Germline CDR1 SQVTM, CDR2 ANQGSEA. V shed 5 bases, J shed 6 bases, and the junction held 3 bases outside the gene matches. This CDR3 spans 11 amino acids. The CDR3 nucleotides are TGCAGCGTTAGGACAGGGTCCGAGCAGTACTTC. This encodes CSVRTGSEQYF.

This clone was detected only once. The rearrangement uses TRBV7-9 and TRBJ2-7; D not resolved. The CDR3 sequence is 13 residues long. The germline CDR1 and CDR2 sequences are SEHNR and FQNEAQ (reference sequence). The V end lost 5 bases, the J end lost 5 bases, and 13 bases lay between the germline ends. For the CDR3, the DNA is TGTGCCAGCAGCCGGAGCGCTGCCAACGAGCAGTACTTC. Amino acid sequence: CASSRSAANEQYF.

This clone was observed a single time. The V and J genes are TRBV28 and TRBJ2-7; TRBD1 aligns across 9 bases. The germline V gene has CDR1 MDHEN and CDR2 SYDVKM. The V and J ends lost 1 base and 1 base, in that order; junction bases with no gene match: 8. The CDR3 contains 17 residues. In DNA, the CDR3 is TGTGCCAGCAGTTTATCACAGGGGGCGGCAGGTTCCTACGAGCAGTACTTC. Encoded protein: CASSLSQGAAGSYEQYF.

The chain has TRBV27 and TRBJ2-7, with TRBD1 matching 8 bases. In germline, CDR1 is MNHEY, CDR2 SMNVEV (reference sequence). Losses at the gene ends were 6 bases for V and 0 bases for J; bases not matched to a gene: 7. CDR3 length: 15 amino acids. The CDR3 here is CASRTGQGLSYEQYF. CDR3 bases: TGTGCCAGCAGAACAGGACAGGGCCTCTCCTACGAGCAGTACTTC.

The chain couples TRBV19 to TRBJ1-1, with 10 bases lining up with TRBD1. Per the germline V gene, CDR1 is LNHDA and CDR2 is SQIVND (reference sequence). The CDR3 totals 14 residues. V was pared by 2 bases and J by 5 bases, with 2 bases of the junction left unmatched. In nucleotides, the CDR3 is TGTGCCAGTAGTATATGGGACAGGGGAACTGAAGCTTTCTTT. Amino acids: CASSIWDRGTEAFF.

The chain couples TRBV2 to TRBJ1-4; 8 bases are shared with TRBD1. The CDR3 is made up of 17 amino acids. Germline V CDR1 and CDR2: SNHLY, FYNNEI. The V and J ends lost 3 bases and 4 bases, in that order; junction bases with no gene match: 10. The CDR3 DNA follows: TGTGCCAGCAGTGAGGGACGGACAGGGCCTAATAATGAAAAACTGTTTTTT. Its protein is CASSEGRTGPNNEKLFF. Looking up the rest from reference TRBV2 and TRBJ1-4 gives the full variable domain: EPEVTQTPSHQVTQMGQEVILRCVPISNHLYFYWYRQILGQKVEFLVSFYNNEISEKSEIFDDQFSVERPDGSNFTLKIRSTKLEDSAMYFCASSEGRTGPNNEKLFFGSGTQLSVL.

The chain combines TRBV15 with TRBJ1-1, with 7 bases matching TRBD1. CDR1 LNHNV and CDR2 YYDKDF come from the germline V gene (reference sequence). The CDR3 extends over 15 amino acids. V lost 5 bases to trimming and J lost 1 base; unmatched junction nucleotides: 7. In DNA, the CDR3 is TGTGCCACCAGCGCCCGGACAGGATCGAACACTGAAGCTTTCTTT. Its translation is CATSARTGSNTEAFF.

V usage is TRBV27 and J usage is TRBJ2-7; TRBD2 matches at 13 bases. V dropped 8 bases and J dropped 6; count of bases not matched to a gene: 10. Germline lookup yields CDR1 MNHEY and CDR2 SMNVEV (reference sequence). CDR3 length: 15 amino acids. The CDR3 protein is CASGPRTSGSGEQYF. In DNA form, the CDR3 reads TGTGCCAGCGGGCCTCGGACTAGCGGGAGTGGCGAGCAGTACTTC.

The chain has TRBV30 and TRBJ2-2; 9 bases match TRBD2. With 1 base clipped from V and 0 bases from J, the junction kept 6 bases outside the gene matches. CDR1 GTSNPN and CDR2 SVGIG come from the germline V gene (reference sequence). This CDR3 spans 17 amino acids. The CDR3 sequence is CAWSDLLAGANTGELFF. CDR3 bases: TGTGCCTGGAGTGACCTACTAGCGGGCGCGAACACCGGGGAGCTGTTTTTT.

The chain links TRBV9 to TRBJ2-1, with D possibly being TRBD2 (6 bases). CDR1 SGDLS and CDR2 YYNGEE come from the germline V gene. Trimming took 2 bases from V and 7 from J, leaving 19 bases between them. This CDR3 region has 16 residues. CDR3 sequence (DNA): TGTGCCAGCAGCGTCCTGGGGGGTGGGTACGGGAATGAGCAGTTCTTC. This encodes CASSVLGGGYGNEQFF.